This T cell receptor (beta chain) was observed in a study of spatial heterogeneity in lung cancer. General study findings and limits: Tumor mutation count correlated with how many alpha and beta TCRs expanded intratumorally.

This clonotype is categorized as medium-sized (0.01 to 0.1%). Its antigen is still unknown. The time point is: sample taken at primary tumor resection. Sequencing covered unsorted whole RNA taken from tumor, nontumor lung or frozen PBMC. Germline-derived CDR1 and CDR2 are MDHEN and SYDVKM. The germline V and J ends were trimmed by 0 bases and 2 bases, with 4 bases remaining between them. CDR3 size: 13 residues. TCRdb ran MiXCR on the 5' RACE reads and lists one entry per CDR3 protein. The profile shows over 10,000 distinct CDR3 sequences, approximately 4.6% of them singletons. The chain carries TRBV28 and TRBJ1-2; D uncertain. This specimen was lung tumor tissue, taken at surgery. The clonotype was recovered from a male donor with early-stage non-small cell lung cancer. Here the CDR3 DNA reads TGTGCCAGCAGTTTATGGACCAACTATGGCTACACCTTC. This codes for CASSLWTNYGYTF.